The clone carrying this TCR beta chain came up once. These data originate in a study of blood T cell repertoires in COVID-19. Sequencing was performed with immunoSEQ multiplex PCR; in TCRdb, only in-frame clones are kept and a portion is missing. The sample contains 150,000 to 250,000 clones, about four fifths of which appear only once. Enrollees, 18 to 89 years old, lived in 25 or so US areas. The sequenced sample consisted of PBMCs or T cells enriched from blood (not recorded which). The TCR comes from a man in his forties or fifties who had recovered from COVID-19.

CDR3 residues: CASSPGNIGASGRGTQYF. The CDR3 nucleotides are TGTGCCAGCAGCCCCGGGAATATCGGGGCTAGCGGGAGAGGTACGCAGTATTTT. The rearrangement joins TRBV7-2 to TRBJ2-3; 10 bases are a match to TRBD2. CDR1 and CDR2 (germline): SGHTA, FQGNSA. The CDR3 is made up of 18 amino acids. Losses at the gene ends were 5 bases for V and 8 bases for J; bases not matched to a gene: 19.